The following is a TCR beta chain sequence with its context. Antigen: not known. This specimen includes other DNA sequences encoding the same CDR3. This sample was included in a study of shared clonotypes between healthy human individuals. Study background: There were three CD4 naive, three CD4 memory, two CD8 naive and one CD8 memory plates per donor. Whole-study findings and limits: Depth was large, yet rarefaction showed that sorted-subset sequencing was incomplete.

Germline V gene sequence: CDR1 KGHSH, CDR2 LQKENI. The CDR3 length is 15 residues. Trimming removed 1 base from V and 1 base from J; junction bases left unmatched: 2. Profiling relied on immunoSEQ multiplex PCR, and the TCRdb table lists in-frame clones only, not all of them. In the table there are under 850,000 clones, 72% of which are singletons. The gene calls are TRBV18 and TRBJ2-7; 9 bases map to TRBD2. This TCR was recovered from a woman aged 25 to 39 in good health. The source material was memory CD4+ T cells sorted from blood. Regarding subset: CD45RA-negative fraction. The DNA for the CDR3 is TGTGCCAGCTCACCACAGCGGGAGGCTTCCTACGAGCAGTACTTC. This encodes CASSPQREASYEQYF.